A selection of T cell receptor beta chains follows, all from one sample in a study of control samples from healthy donors and cancer patients. Libraries were prepared by immunoSEQ multiplex PCR; TCRdb keeps only in-frame clonotypes and omits some of them. The sample yields around 100,000 clones, around 90% seen once. The sample was blood. Receptors originate from a woman aged 18-29 years in good health. CDR3s include the opening cysteine and the closing phenylalanine or tryptophan. The D gene is left open where the match is weak. Expanded clones get a size class; other rows say once, few or many, or leave the size out.

V	J	size	D	CDR3	DNA
TRBV10-3	TRBJ1-4	NA	NA	CAISEPGAGEKLFF	TGTGCCATCAGTGAGCCAGGGGCAGGGGAAAAACTGTTTTTT
TRBV24-1	TRBJ1-5	NA	NA	CATWDSNQPQHF	TGTGCCACCTGGGACAGCAATCAGCCCCAGCATTTT
TRBV30	TRBJ2-1	NA	TRBD2	CALVAGTSGIDEQFF	TGTGCCTTGGTAGCCGGGACTAGCGGGATTGATGAGCAGTTCTTC
TRBV5-6	TRBJ2-5	NA	TRBD2	CASDLAGYQETQYF	TGTGCCAGCGACCTAGCGGGGTACCAAGAGACCCAGTACTTC
TRBV4-1	TRBJ2-1	NA	TRBD2	CASSLTSERYNEQFF	TGCGCCAGCAGCCTGACTAGCGAACGCTACAATGAGCAGTTCTTC
TRBV7-2	TRBJ1-1	NA	TRBD1	CASSLERGLNTEAFF	TGTGCCAGCAGCTTAGAAAGGGGGCTGAACACTGAAGCTTTCTTT
TRBV7-9	TRBJ1-1	NA	NA	CASSSPAKAAFF	TGTGCCAGCAGCTCACCAGCCAAGGCGGCTTTCTTT
TRBV28	TRBJ1-6	NA	NA	CASSIITNSPLHF	TGTGCCAGCAGTATAATAACGAATTCACCCCTCCACTTT
TRBV7-6	TRBJ1-5	NA	NA	CASSLRSNQPQHF	TGTGCCAGCAGCTTAAGGAGTAATCAGCCCCAGCATTTT
TRBV19	TRBJ2-2	NA	NA	CASSIDGTPFRELFF	TGTGCCAGTAGTATAGACGGGACCCCCTTTAGGGAGCTGTTTTTT
TRBV3-1/TRBV3-2	TRBJ2-5	NA	NA	CASSQDPVGGTQYF	TGTGCCAGCAGCCAAGATCCTGTGGGAGGGACCCAGTACTTC
TRBV27	TRBJ2-6	NA	TRBD2	CASSLNLAGLSGANVLTF	TGTGCCAGCAGTTTAAACCTAGCGGGATTGTCTGGGGCCAACGTCCTGACTTTC
TRBV19	TRBJ1-1	NA	NA	CASRRTGLSEAFF	TGTGCCAGTAGGCGGACGGGGCTTTCTGAAGCTTTCTTT
TRBV6-5	TRBJ1-2	NA	NA	CASSQGRIYGYTF	TGTGCCAGCAGTCAGGGACGTATTTATGGCTACACCTTC
TRBV5-1	TRBJ2-3	NA	TRBD2	CASSLGTSGGASDTQYF	TGCGCCAGCAGCTTGGGGACTAGCGGGGGGGCCTCAGATACGCAGTATTTT
TRBV15	TRBJ2-2	NA	NA	CATTKGGQGGTGELFF	TGTGCCACCACCAAAGGAGGACAGGGAGGGACCGGGGAGCTGTTTTTT
TRBV14	TRBJ2-2	NA	TRBD2	CASSQDLAGRGELFF	TGTGCCAGCAGCCAAGATCTAGCGGGCCGCGGGGAGCTGTTTTTT
TRBV13	TRBJ1-2	NA	TRBD1	CASSSQDRDFGYTF	TGTGCCAGCAGCTCACAGGACAGGGATTTTGGCTACACCTTC
TRBV6-5	TRBJ1-5	NA	NA	CASRFSNQPQHF	TGTGCCAGCAGATTTAGCAATCAGCCCCAGCATTTT
TRBV24-1	TRBJ1-2	NA	TRBD1	CATSRTGNGYGYTF	TGTGCCACCAGCCGGACAGGGAACGGCTATGGCTACACCTTC
TRBV4-1	TRBJ2-3	NA	NA	CASSQVATDTQYF	TGCGCCAGCAGCCAAGTAGCTACAGATACGCAGTATTTT
TRBV10-2	TRBJ2-1	NA	TRBD1	CASRTGLTSNEQFF	TGCGCCAGCAGGACAGGGTTAACTAGCAATGAGCAGTTCTTC
TRBV29-1	TRBJ1-1	NA	NA	CSVAGTLFNTEAFF	TGCAGCGTTGCCGGGACACTTTTCAACACTGAAGCTTTCTTT
TRBV24-1	TRBJ2-1	NA	TRBD2	CATSDAQGLANEQFF	TGTGCCACCAGTGACGCTCAGGGACTAGCGAATGAGCAGTTCTTC
TRBV27	TRBJ1-5	NA	NA	CASSFRADQPQHF	TGTGCCAGCAGTTTCAGGGCCGATCAGCCCCAGCATTTT
TRBV2	TRBJ1-2	NA	NA	CASSGRGVGYTF	TGTGCCAGCAGTGGGAGGGGGGTAGGCTACACCTTC
TRBV4-1	TRBJ2-1	NA	NA	CASSQVAGGYTDNEQFF	TGCGCCAGCAGCCAAGTTGCAGGGGGGTATACGGACAATGAGCAGTTCTTC
TRBV7-8	TRBJ2-7	NA	NA	CASSLEESYEQYF	TGTGCCAGCAGCTTAGAGGAATCCTACGAGCAGTACTTC
TRBV4-1	TRBJ1-5	once	NA	CASSQDGSLGAQHF	TGCGCCAGCAGCCAAGATGGGTCGTTGGGGGCCCAGCATTTT
TRBV19	TRBJ1-2	NA	NA	CASKTAVYGYTF	TGTGCCAGTAAGACGGCAGTCTATGGCTACACCTTC
TRBV9	TRBJ2-3	NA	TRBD2	CASSVAGRERGDTQYF	TGTGCCAGCAGCGTAGCGGGGAGGGAGAGGGGAGATACGCAGTATTTT
TRBV9	TRBJ2-7	NA	TRBD2	CASSVMGTSGTSEQYF	TGTGCCAGCAGCGTAATGGGGACTAGCGGGACATCCGAGCAGTACTTC
TRBV7-2	TRBJ2-6	NA	NA	CASSFGTTSSGANVLTF	TGTGCCAGCAGCTTCGGGACAACAAGCTCTGGGGCCAACGTCCTGACTTTC
TRBV11-2	TRBJ1-6	NA	NA	CASSLVGQAHSPLHF	TGTGCCAGCAGCTTAGTGGGGCAAGCCCATTCACCCCTCCACTTT
TRBV30	TRBJ1-2	NA	NA	CAWSATGLGNYGYTF	TGTGCCTGGAGTGCCACAGGGCTTGGGAACTATGGCTACACCTTC
TRBV9	TRBJ2-1	NA	NA	CASSALTGTPYNEQFF	TGTGCCAGCAGCGCCCTTACAGGGACCCCCTACAATGAGCAGTTCTTC
TRBV10-2	TRBJ1-1	NA	NA	CASSIGRQNTEAFF	TGCGCCAGCAGTATTGGTAGACAGAACACTGAAGCTTTCTTT
TRBV6-2/TRBV6-3	TRBJ2-7	NA	NA	CASSYLRNYEQYF	TGTGCCAGCAGTTACTTGCGGAACTACGAGCAGTACTTC
TRBV7-9	TRBJ2-4	NA	NA	CASSRDSNIQYF	TGTGCCAGCAGCCGGGACTCGAACATTCAGTACTTC
TRBV4-1	TRBJ2-2	NA	NA	CASSPRTNTGELFF	TGCGCCAGCAGCCCCAGAACGAACACCGGGGAGCTGTTTTTT
TRBV4-3	TRBJ2-7	NA	NA	CASSQDRPAYEQYF	TGCGCCAGCAGCCAAGATCGACCAGCCTACGAGCAGTACTTC
TRBV4-2	TRBJ2-7	NA	NA	CASSQGGAGGGSYEQYF	TGTGCCAGCAGCCAAGGGGGAGCGGGCGGCGGTTCCTACGAGCAGTACTTC
TRBV6-6	TRBJ2-5	NA	NA	CASSHKETQYF	TGTGCCAGCAGCCACAAAGAGACCCAGTACTTC
TRBV21-1	TRBJ2-1	NA	NA	CASSIPGQGGNEQFF	TGTGCCAGCAGCATTCCGGGACAGGGGGGCAATGAGCAGTTCTTC
TRBV4-2	TRBJ1-2	once	TRBD1	CASSQELQGGGYTF	TGTGCCAGCAGCCAAGAATTACAGGGGGGTGGCTACACCTTC
TRBV6-2/TRBV6-3	TRBJ2-1	few	NA	CASSYPLGRADNEQFF	TGTGCCAGCAGTTACCCCCTAGGTCGGGCAGACAATGAGCAGTTCTTC
TRBV7-3	TRBJ2-1	NA	TRBD1	CASSGDSLSYNEQFF	TGTGCCAGCAGCGGGGACAGCCTCTCCTACAATGAGCAGTTCTTC
TRBV7-9	TRBJ2-7	NA	NA	CASSLKGDHEQYF	TGTGCCAGCAGCTTAAAGGGCGACCACGAGCAGTACTTC
TRBV30	TRBJ1-2	NA	NA	CAWTPVTAAGYTF	TGTGCCTGGACTCCCGTAACGGCCGCAGGCTACACCTTC
TRBV19	TRBJ1-5	NA	NA	CASSIPGAWQPQHF	TGTGCCAGTAGTATACCGGGGGCCTGGCAGCCCCAGCATTTT
TRBV12-3/TRBV12-4	TRBJ2-7	NA	TRBD2	CASRTAGVYEQCF	TGTGCCAGCAGGACAGCGGGGGTCTACGAGCAGTGCTTC
TRBV11-3	TRBJ2-3	once	NA	CASSPGEDTQYF	TGTGCCAGCAGCCCAGGGGAAGATACGCAGTATTTT
TRBV9	TRBJ2-7	NA	TRBD2	CASSVEASGDEQYF	TGTGCCAGCAGCGTAGAGGCTAGCGGGGACGAGCAGTACTTC
TRBV28	TRBJ1-4	NA	NA	CASRRNLEKLFF	TGTGCCAGCCGTAGGAATCTAGAAAAACTGTTTTTT
TRBV30	TRBJ1-2	NA	NA	CASPRGIGRGYTF	TGTGCCTCCCCTCGAGGGATAGGACGTGGCTACACCTTC
TRBV5-4	TRBJ1-2	NA	TRBD1	CASSFAGGDYGYTF	TGTGCCAGCAGCTTTGCAGGGGGCGATTATGGCTACACCTTC
TRBV5-1	TRBJ1-1	once	NA	CASSPYSGRNTEAFF	TGCGCCAGCAGCCCATACTCGGGTAGGAACACTGAAGCTTTCTTT
TRBV5-4	TRBJ1-6	NA	NA	CASSLEGRGVSPLHF	TGTGCCAGCAGCTTGGAGGGCAGGGGTGTTTCACCCCTCCACTTT
TRBV30	TRBJ2-1	NA	TRBD2	CAWSVLAGGSQFF	TGTGCCTGGAGTGTTCTAGCGGGGGGTTCGCAGTTCTTC
TRBV9	TRBJ2-7	NA	NA	CASSVGGVSYEQYF	TGTGCCAGCAGCGTAGGAGGGGTGTCCTACGAGCAGTACTTC